The clone carrying this T cell receptor (beta chain) has just one count. Its antigen remains unidentified. No infections or other immune events were documented during collection. Per the germline V gene, CDR1 is SGHTA and CDR2 is FQGTGA. This CDR3 contains 16 residues. V was clipped by 1 base and J by 1 base; unmatched bases: 5. The sample comes from a study of identifying expanded T cells in peripheral blood. The study, taken as a whole, reports: Roughly 1.2 clones differed between technical replicates, versus around 15 and 19 over time. Variance in clone template counts between approximately two-week samples significantly increased with total template count across all healthy donors.

Generated by immunoSEQ multiplex PCR, the TCRdb table keeps only in-frame clones and is missing some. The data hold approximately 100,000 clones, with about nine tenths observed a single time. Sample: blood. The chain is built from TRBV7-3 and TRBJ2-3; the match to TRBD2 covers 7 bases. The receptor comes from a person aged 18 to 69 in good health. CDR3 coding DNA: TGTGCCAGCAGCTTAAAACGGGAGGAGGGCACAGATACGCAGTATTTT. It translates to CASSLKREEGTDTQYF.